Presented here are 13 T cell receptor beta chains from one specimen sequenced in a study of cytotoxic CD8 clonotypes in ibrutinib-treated CLL (dated by TCRdb to the early 2020s). The time point label corresponds to: about eleven months on ibrutinib. The library was made by the immunoSEQ multiplex PCR assay. The table comes from immuneACCESS by way of TCRdb, which keeps in-frame sequences with V and J called. Part of the clones is missing from these tables; in studies checked, under half for an unresolved V gene and the rest for unknown reasons. The sample table contains about 200,000 clones; only one count was recorded for roughly 77% of them. Of the sample, approximately 6% falls within the top ten clones. This sample comprised PBMCs, obtained after 12 months of ibrutinib treatment. These receptors were collected from a human donor with chronic lymphocytic leukemia.

The rearrangement links TRBV5-1 to TRBJ2-3, with 7 nucleotides matching TRBD2. The CDR3 covers 14 residues. Trimming took 4 bases from V and 11 from J; bases not matched to a gene: 13. Per germline, CDR1 SGHRS and CDR2 YFSETQ. In DNA form, the CDR3 reads TGCGCCAGCAGCCCGGGGGGAGCGACCCAGATGCAGTATTTT. Encoded protein: CASSPGGATQMQYF.

The chain joins TRBV14 to TRBJ1-1, with D uncertain. With 2 bases removed from V and 1 base from J, the gap between germline ends came to 11 bases. Germline V CDR1 and CDR2: SGHDN, FVKESK. The CDR3 sequence is 15 residues long. The CDR3 DNA reads TGTGCCAGCAGCCAAAAGAGGCCACGGAACACTGAAGCTTTCTTT. Translating gives CASSQKRPRNTEAFF.

This clone was detected a few times. The gene calls are TRBV2 and TRBJ1-5; TRBD1 matches at 10 bases. This CDR3 has 14 amino acids. CDR1 and CDR2 (germline): SNHLY, FYNNEI. V was pared by 6 bases and J by 4 bases, with 3 bases of the junction left unmatched. The CDR3 nucleotides are TGTGCCAGCAGAAGGGACAGGGGAAATCAGCCCCAGCATTTT. Its protein product is CASRRDRGNQPQHF.

The J gene is TRBJ1-2, the V gene TRBV6-5, with no clear D. V lost 6 bases, J lost 5 bases, and 13 bases lay in between. The CDR3 is 13 amino acids. Germline loops: CDR1 MNHEY, CDR2 SVGAGI. Here the CDR3 reads CASRPEARYGYTF. CDR3 bases: TGTGCCAGCAGACCAGAAGCCCGTTATGGCTACACCTTC.

V usage is TRBV27 and J usage is TRBJ1-5, with 9 bases matching TRBD1. With 6 bases clipped from V and 9 bases from J, the junction kept 12 bases outside the gene matches. Germline V gene sequence: CDR1 MNHEY, CDR2 SMNVEV (reference sequence). The CDR3 is made up of 15 amino acids. The CDR3 coding sequence is TGTGCCAGCAGCACCGGGACAGGGAGTCAACTGCCCCAGCATTTT. Encoded protein: CASSTGTGSQLPQHF.

Only one count was recorded for this clone. The chain joins TRBV29-1 to TRBJ1-3; D remains ambiguous. Per germline, CDR1 SQVTM and CDR2 ANQGSEA. Trimming removed 6 bases from V and 3 bases from J, with 9 bases in between. This CDR3 comprises 12 residues. The CDR3 loop is CSVLVHGNTIYF. CDR3 nucleotide sequence: TGCAGCGTGTTGGTGCATGGAAACACCATATATTTT. Together with reference TRBV29-1 and TRBJ1-3, the CDR3 gives the full variable domain: SAVISQKPSRDICQRGTSLTIQCQVDSQVTMMFWYRQQPGQSLTLIATANQGSEATYESGFVIDKFPISRPNLTFSTLTVSNMSPEDSSIYLCSVLVHGNTIYFGEGSWLTVV.

This clone was seen a handful of times. The chain joins TRBV2 to TRBJ2-2; D unresolved. With 7 bases removed from V and 3 bases from J, the gap between germline ends came to 6 bases. CDR3 length: 12 residues. From germline, CDR1 is SNHLY and CDR2 FYNNEI. This chain's CDR3 is CASNQYTGELFF. CDR3 DNA: TGTGCCAGCAACCAGTACACCGGGGAGCTGTTTTTT.

This clone was found many times. J is TRBJ1-5 and V is TRBV7-8; D may be TRBD1 (6 bases). The CDR3 extends over 16 amino acids. Trimming took off 4 bases at V and 6 bases at J, with 19 bases between the two ends. The germline V gene has CDR1 SGHVS and CDR2 FQNEAQ. The DNA for the CDR3 is TGTGCCAGCAGCTGGCAAATACAGGGACCAGGTCAGCCCCAGCATTTT. It yields the protein CASSWQIQGPGQPQHF.

This chain links TRBV29-1 with TRBJ2-5; a weak D match, TRBD2 (5 bases). V lost 7 bases and J 5 bases, leaving 17 bases between the germline ends. Germline V gene data show CDR1 as SQVTM and CDR2 as ANQGSEA. The CDR3 consists of 13 residues. In nucleotides, the CDR3 is TGCAGCGCAAAATCTACTAGAGTCGAGACCCAGTACTTC. Amino acid sequence: CSAKSTRVETQYF.

V is TRBV7-7 and J is TRBJ2-5, with unresolved D. Germline CDR1 and CDR2: SSHAT and FNYEAQ (reference sequence). The CDR3 length is 14 residues. V was cut by 6 bases and J by 3 bases, with 14 bases left in between. CDR3: CASSTLGHKETQYF. The CDR3 region has the DNA TGTGCCAGCAGTACTTTGGGTCACAAAGAGACCCAGTACTTC.

CDR3 sequence reads: CASSPSWGNQPQHF. Written as DNA, the CDR3 is TGTGCCAGCTCACCAAGTTGGGGGAATCAGCCCCAGCATTTT. The chain has TRBV18 and TRBJ1-5, with a weak D call TRBD1 (5 bases). CDR3 length: 14 amino acids. CDR1 and CDR2 from the germline V gene are KGHSH and LQKENI. V gave up 2 bases and J gave up 4 bases, with 9 bases separating them.

The table lists this clone with a count of one. The chain carries TRBV4-1 and TRBJ2-3, with D possibly being TRBD1 (6 bases). The length of the CDR3 is 16 residues. Per germline, CDR1 MGHRA and CDR2 YSYEKL. Trimming left V 4 bases short and J 6 bases short, with 20 bases between. The CDR3 DNA follows: TGCGCCAGCAGCCGCTCCGGACAGTCGGGGCGGGATACGCAGTATTTT. Translation: CASSRSGQSGRDTQYF.

In its sample, this clone was seen many times. V and J are TRBV9 and TRBJ2-3; 11 nucleotides align to TRBD2. The trim removed 0 bases at V and 3 bases at J, leaving 9 bases unmatched. CDR1 SGDLS and CDR2 YYNGEE come from the germline V gene. This CDR3 comprises 18 residues. The CDR3 protein is CASSVASSTSGSTDTQYF. CDR3 DNA: TGTGCCAGCAGCGTAGCGAGTTCCACTAGCGGGAGTACAGATACGCAGTATTTT.